The rows below give T cell receptor beta chains drawn from one sample of a study of T cells expressing NK-cell markers. TCRdb reanalyzed the 5' RACE reads and collapses them to one entry per CDR3 protein, without DNA. This repertoire comprises about 380,000 distinct CDR3 sequences; its ten largest clones make up 5.2%. Sequencing was performed on blood T cells: a sorted CD56 or NKG2C T cell subset, CD4+ or CD8+ T cells, or bulk PBMC T cells (not recorded which). All receptors come from a man aged 18 to 69 in good health. The CDR3 runs from the conserved cysteine through the conserved F or W.

CDR3 length	J gene	V gene	CDR3 protein
13	TRBJ1-1	TRBV30	CAGDRLLNTEAFF
14	TRBJ1-1	TRBV5-8	CASSRIRTGKEAFF
15	TRBJ2-3	TRBV20-1	CSFYIPGQGADTQYF
18	TRBJ2-1	TRBV5-1	CASSLEGTSGGPPDEQFF
16	TRBJ2-5	TRBV4-2	CASSPRGSNAQETQYF
12	TRBJ1-1	TRBV18	CASSPRNREAFF
13	TRBJ1-1	TRBV2	CATKRSENTEAFF
16	TRBJ2-3	TRBV25-1	CASSELAVSSTDTQYF
15	TRBJ2-3	TRBV5-1	CASSLPQAGTDTQYF
18	TRBJ2-2	TRBV28	CASGSLGFWGARTGELFF
14	TRBJ2-2	TRBV3-1	CATKQGGNTGELFF
14	TRBJ1-1	TRBV10-3	CAIRQGGRNTEAFF
14	TRBJ1-6	TRBV2	CASSGQSIYSPLHF
16	TRBJ2-2	TRBV5-1	CASSSGTRRYTGELFF
15	TRBJ2-3	TRBV2	CASSEIQGAVDTQYF
13	TRBJ2-3	TRBV10-3	CAGGQGGTDTQYF
16	TRBJ1-6	TRBV4-2	CASSQDTSQWNSPLHF
18	TRBJ2-2	TRBV3-1	CASSRKRVGQGTTGELFF
16	TRBJ2-5	TRBV4-2	CASSQGNSGGGETQYF
14	TRBJ2-1	TRBV6-5	CASSLSGGLNEQFF
15	TRBJ2-2	TRBV4-2	CASSQVPAGTGELFF
12	TRBJ1-2	TRBV29-1	CSVVTGLYGYTF
15	TRBJ2-7	TRBV20-1	CSASTLSGGYNEQYF
16	TRBJ2-2	TRBV3-1	CASSPGTALNTGELFF
14	TRBJ2-2	TRBV20-1	CSARRTGDTGELFF
16	TRBJ2-5	TRBV7-2	CASSLQTAGPQETQYF
15	TRBJ1-5	TRBV7-8	CASSQTGGLYQPQHF
14	TRBJ2-4	TRBV7-9	CASIGGLAKNIQYF
15	TRBJ2-1	TRBV5-1	CASRPLSDSYNEQFF
14	TRBJ1-2	TRBV12-3/TRBV12-4	CASSTRVGNYGYTF